This T cell receptor beta chain was obtained from a study of T cell responses to AZD1222 COVID-19 vaccine. Germline trimming cut 4 bases from V and 7 bases from J; bases unmatched to any gene: 17. CDR1 is SGHNT and CDR2 is YYREEE in the germline V gene (reference sequence). CDR3 length: 18 amino acids. Generated by immunoSEQ multiplex PCR, the TCRdb table keeps only in-frame clones and is missing some. The sample holds roughly 98,000 clones, approximately 90% seen once. In its sample, this clone was seen once. Sequenced here: peripheral blood, sampled on day 0 of AZD1222 vaccination. The clonotype comes from an adult in good health. The chain has TRBV5-4 and TRBJ1-2; 12 bases match TRBD1. CDR3 nucleotides: TGTGCCAGCAGCCCTGGGACAGGGGGCTCCCCTGGTCTTGGTGGCTACACCTTC. Its protein product is CASSPGTGGSPGLGGYTF.